This T cell receptor (beta chain) is from a study of T cell changes during pregnancy in multiple sclerosis. The assay was immunoSEQ multiplex PCR, and TCRdb's table has in-frame clones only and misses some. Of about 100,000 clones listed, roughly 92% were seen once; the top ten hold less than 4.5%. Trimming pared 0 bases from V and 7 bases from J, leaving 13 bases between. This CDR3 has 14 residues. CDR1 is SQVTM, CDR2 ANQGSEA, per germline. The source is a female donor with multiple sclerosis, enrolled in a pregnancy study. The chain carries TRBV29-1 and TRBJ1-5; D unclear. The sequenced sample was peripheral blood, obtained after pregnancy. The DNA for the CDR3 is TGCAGCGTTGAAGATCCGGCGGGGAACCAGCCCCAGCATTTT. This translates into CSVEDPAGNQPQHF. Looking up the rest from reference TRBV29-1 and TRBJ1-5 gives the full variable domain: SAVISQKPSRDICQRGTSLTIQCQVDSQVTMMFWYRQQPGQSLTLIATANQGSEATYESGFVIDKFPISRPNLTFSTLTVSNMSPEDSSIYLCSVEDPAGNQPQHFGDGTRLSIL.